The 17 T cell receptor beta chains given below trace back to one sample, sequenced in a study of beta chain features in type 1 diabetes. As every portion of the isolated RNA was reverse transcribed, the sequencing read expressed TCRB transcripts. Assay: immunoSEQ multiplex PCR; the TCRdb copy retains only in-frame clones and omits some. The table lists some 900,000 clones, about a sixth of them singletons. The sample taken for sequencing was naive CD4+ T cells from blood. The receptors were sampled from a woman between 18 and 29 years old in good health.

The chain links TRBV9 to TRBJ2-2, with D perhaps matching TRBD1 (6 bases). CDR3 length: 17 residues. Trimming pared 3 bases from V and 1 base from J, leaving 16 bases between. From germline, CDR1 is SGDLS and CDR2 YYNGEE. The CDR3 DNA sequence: TGTGCCAGCAGCGCACGGCTCGGGACACAGAACACCGGGGAGCTGTTTTTT. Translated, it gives CASSARLGTQNTGELFF.

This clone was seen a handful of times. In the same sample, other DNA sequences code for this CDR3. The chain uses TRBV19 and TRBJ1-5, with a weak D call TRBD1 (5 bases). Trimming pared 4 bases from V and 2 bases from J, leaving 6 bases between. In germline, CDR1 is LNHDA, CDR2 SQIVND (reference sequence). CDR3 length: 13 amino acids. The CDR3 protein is CASSRGGNQPQHF. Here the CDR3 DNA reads TGTGCCAGTAGTAGAGGGGGCAATCAGCCCCAGCATTTT.

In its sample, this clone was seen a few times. CDR3 nucleotides: TGTGCCAGCAGTTTGCCTAGGGGTAGCGGGAGGCGGGAGACCCAGTACTTC. Its protein is CASSLPRGSGRRETQYF. V gene TRBV28 combines with J gene TRBJ2-5; 10 bases are shared with TRBD2. The CDR3 covers 17 residues. CDR1 MDHEN and CDR2 SYDVKM come from the germline V gene. V lost 3 bases to trimming and J lost 5 bases; unmatched junction nucleotides: 12. Drawing the rest from reference TRBV28 and TRBJ2-5, the complete variable domain is DVKVTQSSRYLVKRTGEKVFLECVQDMDHENMFWYRQDPGLGLRLIYFSYDVKMKEKGDIPEGYSVSREKKERFSLILESASTNQTSMYLCASSLPRGSGRRETQYFGPGTRLLVL.

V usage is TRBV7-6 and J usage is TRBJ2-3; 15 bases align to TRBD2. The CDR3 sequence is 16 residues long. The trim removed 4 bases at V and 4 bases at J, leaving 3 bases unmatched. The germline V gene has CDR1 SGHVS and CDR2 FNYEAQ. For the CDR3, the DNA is TGTGCCAGCAGCTCCTGGACTAGCGGGAGGGCAGATACGCAGTATTTT. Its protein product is CASSSWTSGRADTQYF.

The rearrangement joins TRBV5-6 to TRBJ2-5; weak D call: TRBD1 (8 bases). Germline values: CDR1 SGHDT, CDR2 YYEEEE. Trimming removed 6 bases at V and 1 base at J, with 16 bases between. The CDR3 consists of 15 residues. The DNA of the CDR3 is TGTGCCAGCACCTTACAGGGGGGGTTCCAAGAGACCCAGTACTTC. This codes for CASTLQGGFQETQYF. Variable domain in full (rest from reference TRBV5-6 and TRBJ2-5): DAGVTQSPTHLIKTRGQQVTLRCSPKSGHDTVSWYQQALGQGPQFIFQYYEEEERQRGNFPDRFSGHQFPNYSSELNVNALLLGDSALYLCASTLQGGFQETQYFGPGTRLLVL.

CDR3 in amino acids: CASSLRLAGGPDIQYF. CDR3 DNA sequence: TGTGCCAGCAGCCTCAGACTAGCGGGAGGTCCGGACATTCAGTACTTC. V usage is TRBV7-9 and J usage is TRBJ2-4; 13 nucleotides agree with TRBD2. Germline V gives CDR1 SEHNR, CDR2 FQNEAQ (reference sequence). V shed 5 bases, J shed 8 bases, and the junction held 9 bases outside the gene matches. CDR3 length equals 16 residues.

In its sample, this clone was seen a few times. DNA of the CDR3: TGTGCCAGCTCACCACCTTGGCCCGCGGGTGAAGCTTTCTTT. Protein product: CASSPPWPAGEAFF. The rearrangement links TRBV18 to TRBJ1-1; D uncertain. Trimming shortened V by 0 bases and J by 7 bases, and 12 bases separated the two germline ends. The CDR3 totals 14 residues. Germline values: CDR1 KGHSH, CDR2 LQKENI.

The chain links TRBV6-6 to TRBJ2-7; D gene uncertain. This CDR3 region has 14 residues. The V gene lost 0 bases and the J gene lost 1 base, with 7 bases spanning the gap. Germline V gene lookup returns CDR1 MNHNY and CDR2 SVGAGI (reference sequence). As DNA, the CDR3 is TGTGCCAGCAGTTACTCGATCCGGTCCTACGAGCAGTACTTC. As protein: CASSYSIRSYEQYF.

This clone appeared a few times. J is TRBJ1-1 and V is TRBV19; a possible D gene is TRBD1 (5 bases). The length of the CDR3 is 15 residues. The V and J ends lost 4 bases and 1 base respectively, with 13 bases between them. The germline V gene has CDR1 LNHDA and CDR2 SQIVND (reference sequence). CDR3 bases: TGTGCCAGTAGTACCCGAGGAGGGACGAACACTGAAGCTTTCTTT. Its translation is CASSTRGGTNTEAFF.

In DNA, the CDR3 is TGTGCCAGCAGTCCGGGACAGGGAACCTACAATGAGCAGTTCTTC. Amino acid sequence: CASSPGQGTYNEQFF. This chain joins TRBV27 and TRBJ2-1, with 9 bases aligning to TRBD1. The CDR3 is made up of 15 amino acids. CDR1 is MNHEY and CDR2 is SMNVEV in the germline V gene (reference sequence). Unmatched junction bases numbered 4, after V lost 5 bases and J lost 2 bases.

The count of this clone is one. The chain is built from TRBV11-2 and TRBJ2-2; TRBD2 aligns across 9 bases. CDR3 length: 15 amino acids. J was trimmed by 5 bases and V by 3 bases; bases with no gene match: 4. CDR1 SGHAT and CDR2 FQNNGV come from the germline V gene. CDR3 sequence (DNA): TGTGCCAGCAGCTTCGGCGGGAGGGGGACCGGGGAGCTGTTTTTT. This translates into CASSFGGRGTGELFF.

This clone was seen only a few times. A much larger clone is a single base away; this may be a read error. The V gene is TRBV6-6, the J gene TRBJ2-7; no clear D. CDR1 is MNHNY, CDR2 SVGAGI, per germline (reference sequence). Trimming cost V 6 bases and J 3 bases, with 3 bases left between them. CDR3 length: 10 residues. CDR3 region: CASRDYEQYF. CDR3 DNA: TGTGCCAGCAGGGACTACGAGCAGTACTTC.

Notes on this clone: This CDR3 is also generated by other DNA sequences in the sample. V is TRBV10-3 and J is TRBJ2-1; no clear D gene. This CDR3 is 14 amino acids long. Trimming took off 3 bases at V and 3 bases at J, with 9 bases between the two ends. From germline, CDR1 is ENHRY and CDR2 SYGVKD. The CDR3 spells CAISDSSSYNEQFF. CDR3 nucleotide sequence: TGTGCCATCAGTGATAGCAGCAGCTACAATGAGCAGTTCTTC.

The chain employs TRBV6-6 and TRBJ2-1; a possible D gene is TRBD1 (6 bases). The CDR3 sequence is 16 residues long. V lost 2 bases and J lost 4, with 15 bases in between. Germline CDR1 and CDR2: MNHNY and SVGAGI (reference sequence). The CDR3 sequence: CASSYASGVGYNEQFF. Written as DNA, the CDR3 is TGTGCCAGCAGTTACGCATCAGGGGTCGGGTACAATGAGCAGTTCTTC.

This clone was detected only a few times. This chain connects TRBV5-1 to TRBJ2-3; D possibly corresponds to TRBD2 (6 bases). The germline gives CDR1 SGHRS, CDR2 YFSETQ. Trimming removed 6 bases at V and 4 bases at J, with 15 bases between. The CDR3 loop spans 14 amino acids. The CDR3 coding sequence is TGCGCCAGCAACCGCCGGGGGAGTGCAGATACGCAGTATTTT. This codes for CASNRRGSADTQYF.

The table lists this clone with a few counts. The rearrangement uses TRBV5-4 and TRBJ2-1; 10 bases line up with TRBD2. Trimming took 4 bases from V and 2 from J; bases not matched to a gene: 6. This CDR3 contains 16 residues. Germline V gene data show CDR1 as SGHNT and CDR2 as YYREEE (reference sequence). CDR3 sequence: CASSPRTSGTYNEQFF. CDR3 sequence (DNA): TGTGCCAGCAGCCCGAGGACTAGCGGAACCTACAATGAGCAGTTCTTC.

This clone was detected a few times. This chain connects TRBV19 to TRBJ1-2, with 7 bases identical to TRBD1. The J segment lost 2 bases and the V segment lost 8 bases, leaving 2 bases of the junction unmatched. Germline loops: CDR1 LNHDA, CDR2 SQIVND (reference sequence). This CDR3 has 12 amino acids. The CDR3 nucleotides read TGTGCCAGTGCGGGACAGAACTATGGCTACACCTTC. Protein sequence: CASAGQNYGYTF.